The clone carrying this T cell receptor (beta chain) was recorded many times. Its antigen is undetermined. This sample holds PBMCs from approximately 9 ml fresh peripheral blood. Amplification of TCR beta CDR3 regions was performed using RNA transcripts as template. A first-round RT-PCR of the TCR CDR3 used the HTBI primer set. TCRdb ran MiXCR on the multiplex PCR reads and lists one entry per CDR3 protein. The table shows about 270,000 distinct CDR3 sequences, with around a quarter occurring only once. The entry originates in a study of T cells in Graves' hyperthyroidism and ophthalmopathy. CDR3 size: 18 residues. The trim removed 2 bases at V and 0 bases at J, leaving 8 bases unmatched. CDR1 and CDR2 (germline): MNHEY, SVGEGT. Study-wide points: Expanded thyroid clonotypes (above 0.001) were mostly also found in blood.

This chain links TRBV6-2 or TRBV6-3 with TRBJ2-7; 12 positions agree with TRBD1. Sequencing used blood. The TCR originated in a man aged 40-55 years with Graves' hyperthyroidism that later progressed to Graves' ophthalmopathy. This CDR3 is CASSYAGTGGATSYEQYF. In nucleotides, the CDR3 is TGTGCCAGCAGTTACGCCGGGACAGGGGGCGCCACCTCCTACGAGCAGTACTTC.